The clone carrying this T cell receptor (beta chain) has a single count. Unmatched junction bases numbered 3, after V lost 4 bases and J lost 3 bases. CDR1 is SGHTA, CDR2 FQGTGA, per germline. This CDR3 is 14 amino acids long. The sample comes from a study of blood T cell repertoires in COVID-19. The overall study: Acute and convalescent COVID-19 specimens originated in the United States, Italy and Spain.

Clones were sequenced by immunoSEQ multiplex PCR, and TCRdb holds only the in-frame ones, with some missing. Seen here are about 270,000 clones, around 87% observed once, and the top ten hold about 2.5%. The specimen sequenced was peripheral blood. The TCR was taken from a woman aged 45-59 years with acute or convalescent COVID-19. The chain carries TRBV7-3 and TRBJ2-1, with TRBD2 matching 7 bases. CDR3 region: CASSSSGNYNEQFF. CDR3 nucleotide sequence: TGTGCCAGCAGCTCCAGCGGGAACTACAATGAGCAGTTCTTC.